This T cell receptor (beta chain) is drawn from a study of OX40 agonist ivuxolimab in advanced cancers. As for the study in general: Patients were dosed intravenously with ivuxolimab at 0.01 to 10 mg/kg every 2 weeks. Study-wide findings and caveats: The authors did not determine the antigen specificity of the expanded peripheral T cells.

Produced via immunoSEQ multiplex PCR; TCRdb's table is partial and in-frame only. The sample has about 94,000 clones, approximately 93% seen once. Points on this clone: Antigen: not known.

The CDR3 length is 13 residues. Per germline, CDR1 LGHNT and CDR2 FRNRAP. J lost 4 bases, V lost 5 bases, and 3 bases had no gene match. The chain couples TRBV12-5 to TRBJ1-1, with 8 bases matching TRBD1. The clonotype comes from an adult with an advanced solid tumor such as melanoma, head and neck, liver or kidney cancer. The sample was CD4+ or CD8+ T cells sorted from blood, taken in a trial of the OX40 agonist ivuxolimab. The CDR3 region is CASGLQGGTEAFF. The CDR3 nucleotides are TGTGCTAGTGGTCTACAGGGGGGCACTGAAGCTTTCTTT.